A single sample is the source of the 26 T cell receptor beta chains below, sequenced in a study of blood T cell repertoires in COVID-19. Sequenced by immunoSEQ multiplex PCR; TCRdb stores in-frame clones only, minus some. In the table there are 150,000 to 200,000 clones, 81% of which are singletons. The specimen sequenced was peripheral blood. The receptors originated from a man aged 55 to 70 with active or convalescent COVID-19.

The chain is built from TRBV11-2 and TRBJ2-1, with TRBD2 identical over 10 bases. The CDR3 length is 18 residues. V trimming: 2 bases; J trimming: 5 bases; junction bases outside the gene matches: 12. Germline V lookup: CDR1 SGHAT, CDR2 FQNNGV. This chain's CDR3 is CASSLSSPLAGVNNEQFF. Here the CDR3 DNA reads TGTGCCAGCAGCTTATCCTCTCCTCTAGCGGGGGTTAACAATGAGCAGTTCTTC.

This chain uses TRBV2 with TRBJ1-5; the D is unclear. This CDR3 contains 13 residues. The V gene lost 4 bases and the J gene lost 3 bases, with 7 bases spanning the gap. The germline CDR1 and CDR2 sequences are SNHLY and FYNNEI. CDR3 residues: CASSARVNQPQHF. The CDR3, as DNA: TGTGCCAGCAGTGCGAGGGTCAATCAGCCCCAGCATTTT.

The chain combines TRBV5-1 with TRBJ2-2; D unresolved. The germline gives CDR1 SGHRS, CDR2 YFSETQ. The CDR3 consists of 14 residues. Between the trimmed V and J ends, which lost 3 bases and 2 bases, there was a span of 8 bases. The CDR3, as DNA: TGCGCCAGCAGCTGGCAGGCTAACACCGGGGAGCTGTTTTTT. Residues: CASSWQANTGELFF. Combining the CDR3 with reference TRBV5-1 and TRBJ2-2 gives the whole variable domain KAGVTQTPRYLIKTRGQQVTLSCSPISGHRSVSWYQQTPGQGLQFLFEYFSETQRNKGNFPGRFSGRQFSNSRSEMNVSTLELGDSALYLCASSWQANTGELFFGEGSRLTVL.

The chain recombines TRBV27 with TRBJ2-5; a possible D gene is TRBD2 (6 bases). V was shortened by 3 bases and J by 1 base, with 21 bases between the two germline ends. The CDR3 consists of 18 residues. Germline CDR1 MNHEY, CDR2 SMNVEV (reference sequence). The CDR3 region is CASSFYPPGTRGQETQYF. The CDR3 bases are TGTGCCAGCAGTTTCTATCCCCCCGGGACGCGGGGCCAAGAGACCCAGTACTTC.

The chain recombines TRBV7-9 with TRBJ2-5, with TRBD2 matching 8 bases. The germline V gene encodes CDR1 SEHNR and CDR2 FQNEAQ (reference sequence). With V trimmed by 5 bases and J by 4 bases, 9 bases remained unmatched. This CDR3 has 15 residues. The CDR3 coding sequence is TGTGCCAGCAGCCCCCCGGGGGGGGGCGCAGAGACCCAGTACTTC. This encodes CASSPPGGGAETQYF.

The CDR3 reads CASSLEAGGADTQYF. CDR3 bases: TGCGCCAGCAGCTTGGAGGCAGGTGGCGCAGATACGCAGTATTTT. The rearrangement links TRBV5-1 to TRBJ2-3, with D uncertain. The V gene's germline CDR1 is SGHRS and CDR2 YFSETQ. This CDR3 has 15 residues. V shed 0 bases and J shed 4 bases, with 12 bases lying between them. The full variable domain, in which reference TRBV5-1 and TRBJ2-3 provide the parts outside the CDR3, is KAGVTQTPRYLIKTRGQQVTLSCSPISGHRSVSWYQQTPGQGLQFLFEYFSETQRNKGNFPGRFSGRQFSNSRSEMNVSTLELGDSALYLCASSLEAGGADTQYFGPGTRLTVL.

The V call is TRBV11-1, the J call TRBJ2-7, with a possible D match to TRBD1 (5 bases). The CDR3 sequence is 14 residues long. Germline V lookup: CDR1 SGHAT, CDR2 FQDESV (reference sequence). V gave up 4 bases and J gave up 2 bases, with 12 bases separating them. CDR3 DNA sequence: TGTGCCAGCAGCTGGTCAGGGTCCACCTACGAGCAGTACTTC. Translated, it gives CASSWSGSTYEQYF.

The chain has TRBV29-1 and TRBJ2-7; D call uncertain. Germline CDR1 is SQVTM and CDR2 is ANQGSEA. This CDR3 is 13 amino acids long. V was shortened by 2 bases and J by 1 base, with 9 bases between the two germline ends. CDR3 sequence reads: CSVELELSYEQYF. In DNA, the CDR3 is TGCAGCGTTGAACTCGAACTATCCTACGAGCAGTACTTC.

The CDR3 protein is CASSSNSGANVLTF. CDR3 bases: TGCGCCAGCAGCTCCAACTCTGGGGCCAACGTCCTGACTTTC. The chain is built from TRBV5-1 and TRBJ2-6; no clear D. The ends were cut back, 3 bases at V and 0 bases at J, with 4 bases in the middle. This CDR3 is 14 amino acids long. Germline V lookup: CDR1 SGHRS, CDR2 YFSETQ.

This chain links TRBV6-5 with TRBJ2-7; TRBD1 might be the D (5 bases). Deletions cut 5 bases from V and 3 bases from J, with 14 bases between. CDR3 length equals 14 residues. The germline V gene encodes CDR1 MNHEY and CDR2 SVGAGI. The CDR3 sequence is CASSQMTEIYEQYF. The CDR3 nucleotides are TGTGCCAGCAGTCAAATGACAGAAATCTACGAGCAGTACTTC.

The CDR3 loop is CASSWSGRARETQYF. For the CDR3, the DNA is TGTGCCAGCAGTTGGAGCGGGAGGGCCAGGGAGACCCAGTACTTC. The chain is built from TRBV27 and TRBJ2-5; TRBD2 agrees at 10 bases. The germline V gene has CDR1 MNHEY and CDR2 SMNVEV (reference sequence). V gave up 4 bases and J gave up 5 bases; unmatched junction bases: 7. CDR3 length: 15 residues.

The chain combines TRBV7-6 with TRBJ2-7, with 7 bases lining up with TRBD1. CDR3 length: 17 amino acids. CDR1 is SGHVS, CDR2 FNYEAQ, per germline. Trimming took 0 bases from V and 1 from J; bases not matched to a gene: 9. CDR3 sequence reads: CASSLATGAGGSYEQYF. Written as DNA, the CDR3 is TGTGCCAGCAGCTTAGCGACCGGGGCAGGGGGATCCTACGAGCAGTACTTC.

This clone has a single count. This chain uses TRBV24-1 with TRBJ2-5, with TRBD1 matching over 7 bases. Germline V gene sequence: CDR1 KGHDR, CDR2 SFDVKD. Unmatched junction bases numbered 5, after V lost 6 bases and J lost 2 bases. The length of the CDR3 is 14 residues. In nucleotides, the CDR3 is TGTGCCACCAGTCGGGACAGCTTACAAGAGACCCAGTACTTC. Translation: CATSRDSLQETQYF.

The genes are TRBV5-1 and TRBJ1-1; D might be TRBD1 (5 bases). The ends were cut back, 0 bases at V and 3 bases at J, with 9 bases in the middle. CDR3 length: 14 amino acids. Germline V lookup: CDR1 SGHRS, CDR2 YFSETQ. The CDR3 sequence: CASSLAQVDTEAFF. The CDR3 bases are TGCGCCAGCAGCTTGGCACAGGTAGACACTGAAGCTTTCTTT.

V gene TRBV28 combines with J gene TRBJ2-7, with 7 bases matching TRBD1. V lost 5 bases and J lost 2; bases outside the gene matches: 3. Looked up from germline, CDR1 is MDHEN and CDR2 is SYDVKM. The CDR3 covers 13 residues. The DNA of the CDR3 is TGTGCCAGCAGTACAGGGGTTACCTACGAGCAGTACTTC. This encodes CASSTGVTYEQYF.

The table lists this clone with a count of one. The rearrangement uses TRBV5-1 and TRBJ1-1; D unclear. CDR3 length equals 16 residues. Between the trimmed V and J ends, which lost 0 bases and 1 base, there was a span of 13 bases. Germline V gene data show CDR1 as SGHRS and CDR2 as YFSETQ. CDR3 sequence reads: CASSLDAWGANTEAFF. The CDR3 DNA is TGCGCCAGCAGCTTGGACGCTTGGGGAGCGAACACTGAAGCTTTCTTT.

This sequence joins TRBV10-3 and TRBJ2-5, with a weak D call TRBD1 (7 bases). Deletions cut 6 bases from V and 1 base from J, with 12 bases between. CDR3 length: 14 amino acids. Germline assignment: CDR1 ENHRY and CDR2 SYGVKD. This CDR3 reads CAIRRDSAQETQYF. The DNA of the CDR3 is TGTGCCATCAGGCGGGACAGTGCCCAAGAGACCCAGTACTTC.

DNA for the CDR3: TGCGCCAGCAGCTTGGGGACTAGCGTAAGCTCCTACGAGCAGTACTTC. This sequence encodes CASSLGTSVSSYEQYF. The chain joins TRBV5-1 to TRBJ2-7; 9 bases are shared with TRBD2. Germline V gene lookup returns CDR1 SGHRS and CDR2 YFSETQ. The CDR3 has 16 amino acids. J gave up 0 bases and V 0 bases, and 4 bases lay outside the gene matches.

This rearrangement joins TRBV19 to TRBJ1-1; D uncertain. The CDR3 extends over 12 amino acids. The V gene's germline CDR1 is LNHDA and CDR2 SQIVND (reference sequence). V shed 1 base and J shed 6 bases, with 6 bases lying between them. The CDR3 protein is CASSIVAAEAFF. In nucleotides, the CDR3 is TGTGCCAGTAGTATAGTCGCGGCTGAAGCTTTCTTT.

The rearrangement uses TRBV19 and TRBJ1-6; 9 bases agree with TRBD1. The CDR3 extends over 15 amino acids. CDR1 and CDR2 (germline): LNHDA, SQIVND (reference sequence). The ends lost 3 bases at V and 5 bases at J; junction bases unmatched: 2. CDR3 in amino acids: CASSIRTGDNSPLHF. CDR3 in DNA: TGTGCCAGTAGTATCCGGACAGGGGATAATTCACCCCTCCACTTT.

This rearrangement joins TRBV3-1 (or the pseudogene TRBV3-2) to TRBJ2-1, with 11 bases lining up with TRBD2. The J segment lost 2 bases and the V segment lost 5 bases, leaving 8 bases of the junction unmatched. Germline values: CDR1 LGHDT, CDR2 YNNKEL (reference sequence). The CDR3 is 17 residues long. CDR3 loop: CASSNQLAGVAYNEQFF. The CDR3 DNA follows: TGTGCCAGCAGCAACCAACTAGCGGGGGTTGCCTACAATGAGCAGTTCTTC.

This chain joins TRBV28 and TRBJ1-5; tentative D call: TRBD1 (5 bases). Per germline, CDR1 MDHEN and CDR2 SYDVKM. This CDR3 spans 15 amino acids. With 6 bases removed from V and 6 bases from J, the gap between germline ends came to 18 bases. The CDR3 region has the DNA TGTGCCAGCAGGACCCAGGGTGCCCCGGCTCAGCCCCAGCATTTT. It encodes CASRTQGAPAQPQHF.

This chain uses TRBV10-3 with TRBJ1-6; D not resolved. Trimming left V 2 bases short and J 9 bases short, with 8 bases between. Germline CDR1 and CDR2: ENHRY and SYGVKD. The CDR3 runs to 13 residues. This CDR3 is CAISERYTSPLHF. The DNA of the CDR3 is TGTGCCATCAGTGAGCGATACACTTCACCCCTCCACTTT.

V usage is TRBV14 and J usage is TRBJ1-1; 9 bases map to TRBD1. V shed 4 bases and J 4 bases; nucleotides not matched to a gene: 4. The CDR3 runs to 14 residues. CDR1 is SGHDN and CDR2 is FVKESK in the germline V gene. In DNA form, the CDR3 reads TGTGCCAGCAGCCGACAGGGGGGCCGCACTGAAGCTTTCTTT. It specifies CASSRQGGRTEAFF.

The chain uses TRBV5-1 and TRBJ1-3, with 7 bases lining up with TRBD1. V gave up 0 bases and J gave up 0 bases; unmatched junction bases: 0. The CDR3 runs 15 residues. Germline loops: CDR1 SGHRS, CDR2 YFSETQ. CDR3 in amino acids: CASSLDRGSGNTIYF. Written as DNA, the CDR3 is TGCGCCAGCAGCTTGGACAGGGGCTCTGGAAACACCATATATTTT.

The gene calls are TRBV27 and TRBJ2-5; D perhaps matches TRBD2 (6 bases). From germline, CDR1 is MNHEY and CDR2 SMNVEV (reference sequence). The CDR3 has 14 amino acids. Trimming pared 3 bases from V and 5 bases from J, leaving 13 bases between. CDR3 sequence reads: CASSFGGARETQYF. Here the CDR3 DNA reads TGTGCCAGCAGTTTCGGAGGGGCACGGGAGACCCAGTACTTC.